This T cell receptor beta chain was recorded in a study of T cell responses to AZD1222 COVID-19 vaccine. Using immunoSEQ multiplex PCR, the repertoire was profiled, and TCRdb retains in-frame clones only, with some absent. The sample has some 150,000 clones, around 90% seen once; the top ten hold approximately 3.4%. A remark on this clone: Its antigen remains unknown.

Study-wide results and caveats: Spike-spanning, vaccine-associated CD4 TCRs were dominant at 160-218 and 743-854.

There are 13 residues in the CDR3. The V gene's germline CDR1 is MDHEN and CDR2 SYDVKM. V dropped 5 bases and J dropped 4 bases, with 9 bases sitting between them. The TCR was taken from an adult who received the AZD1222 COVID-19 vaccine. The input for sequencing was peripheral blood, taken 28 days after the second AZD1222 dose. The chain uses TRBV28 and TRBJ1-5, with D uncertain. CDR3 DNA sequence: TGTGCCAGCAGTGGGGAATCTAATCAGCCCCAGCATTTT. Protein sequence: CASSGESNQPQHF.